Presented here are 12 T cell receptor beta chains from one specimen sequenced in a study of blood T cell repertoires in COVID-19 (dated by TCRdb to the early 2020s). Library generation was performed with the immunoSEQ multiplex PCR assay. Held by TCRdb, this immuneACCESS table contains in-frame sequences only and omits some clones. Under half of the omission traces to an unresolved V gene where checked; the cause of the rest is unknown. The sample table contains about 280,000 clones; only one count was recorded for more than 80% of them. The ten largest clones add up to about 3% of the sample. Sequencing was carried out using peripheral blood. The receptors come from a woman aged 25-40 years with active or convalescent COVID-19.

This chain uses TRBV5-6 with TRBJ2-1; D gene uncertain. The V gene's germline CDR1 is SGHDT and CDR2 YYEEEE. V was pared by 1 base and J by 2 bases, with 16 bases between. The CDR3 covers 17 residues. CDR3 sequence (DNA): TGTGCCAGCAGCTTGAAGACGGGTGCGAAACCCTACAATGAGCAGTTCTTC. Amino acids: CASSLKTGAKPYNEQFF.

The V gene is TRBV28, the J gene TRBJ2-5; 9 bases match TRBD2. The junction had 9 bases not matched to a gene; V was cut back by 2 bases and J by 5 bases. The CDR3 is made up of 16 amino acids. CDR1 MDHEN and CDR2 SYDVKM come from the germline V gene. The CDR3 spells CASSLRGLAGWETQYF. As DNA, the CDR3 is TGTGCCAGCAGTTTAAGGGGCCTAGCGGGGTGGGAGACCCAGTACTTC.

This clone came up once. The genes are TRBV18 and TRBJ1-4, with 7 bases lining up with TRBD1. There are 15 residues in the CDR3. With V trimmed by 3 bases and J by 5 bases, 6 bases remained unmatched. Germline V CDR1 and CDR2: KGHSH, LQKENI. Here the CDR3 DNA reads TGTGCCAGCTCACCGGACAGGCCTTCGAATGAAAAACTGTTTTTT. This gives the protein CASSPDRPSNEKLFF.

V is TRBV4-2 and J is TRBJ2-7, with a tentative D call TRBD1 (6 bases). This CDR3 is 15 amino acids long. Trimming shortened V by 0 bases and J by 0 bases, and 9 bases separated the two germline ends. Germline V gives CDR1 LGHNA, CDR2 YNFKEQ. The CDR3 nucleotides read TGTGCCAGCAGCCAAGATACAGGGAGCTCCTACGAGCAGTACTTC. Its translation is CASSQDTGSSYEQYF.

The V gene is TRBV6-4, the J gene TRBJ2-3, with 10 bases aligning to TRBD2. CDR3 length: 16 amino acids. V lost 6 bases, J lost 4 bases, and 10 bases stayed unmatched. The germline gives CDR1 MRHNA, CDR2 SNTAGT. DNA of the CDR3: TGTGCCAGCAGCCAAGGAAGCGGGGGGGCCCCAGATACGCAGTATTTT. It encodes CASSQGSGGAPDTQYF.

The chain combines TRBV6-5 with TRBJ1-2; TRBD1 agrees at 12 bases. The junction had 6 bases not matched to a gene; V was cut back by 5 bases and J by 8 bases. The V gene's germline CDR1 is MNHEY and CDR2 SVGAGI. This CDR3 is built from 14 residues. CDR3 bases: TGTGCCAGCAGTAACAGGGGACAGGGGGCCGGCTACACCTTC. It specifies CASSNRGQGAGYTF.

This clone was counted once. The rearrangement uses TRBV18 and TRBJ2-5; 7 bases align to TRBD1. Losses at the gene ends were 2 bases for V and 2 bases for J; bases not matched to a gene: 2. CDR3 length: 14 residues. CDR1 and CDR2 (germline): KGHSH, LQKENI. CDR3 nucleotide sequence: TGTGCCAGCTCACCAAGGACAGGACAAGAGACCCAGTACTTC. Its protein product is CASSPRTGQETQYF. The variable domain in full, with the rest retrieved from reference TRBV18 and TRBJ2-5, is NAGVMQNPRHLVRRRGQEARLRCSPMKGHSHVYWYRQLPEEGLKFMVYLQKENIIDESGMPKERFSAEFPKEGPSILRIQQVVRGDSAAYFCASSPRTGQETQYFGPGTRLLVL.

This clone was seen once. DNA of the CDR3: TGTGCCAGCAGCTTAGCTAGAGCGGGGCTTCCCTACGAGCAGTACTTC. This sequence encodes CASSLARAGLPYEQYF. The chain combines TRBV11-2 with TRBJ2-7; the match to TRBD2 covers 7 bases. V shed 1 base, J shed 2 bases, and the junction held 8 bases outside the gene matches. This CDR3 is 16 amino acids long. From germline, CDR1 is SGHAT and CDR2 FQNNGV.

The V and J genes are TRBV7-2 and TRBJ1-2; 8 nucleotides align to TRBD1. V lost 3 bases to trimming and J lost 2 bases; unmatched junction nucleotides: 5. CDR1 is SGHTA and CDR2 is FQGNSA in the germline V gene. The CDR3 has 15 residues. CDR3 DNA: TGTGCCAGCAGCTTGGGACAGGTGCTAAACTATGGCTACACCTTC. This translates into CASSLGQVLNYGYTF. Filled out from reference TRBV7-2 and TRBJ1-2, the complete variable domain reads GAGVSQSPSNKVTEKGKDVELRCDPISGHTALYWYRQSLGQGLEFLIYFQGNSAPDKSGLPSDRFSAERTGGSVSTLTIQRTQQEDSAVYLCASSLGQVLNYGYTFGSGTRLTVV.

The chain uses TRBV2 and TRBJ1-2; no clear D gene. Germline V gene data show CDR1 as SNHLY and CDR2 as FYNNEI. The V gene lost 2 bases and the J gene lost 5 bases, with 15 bases spanning the gap. The CDR3 length is 15 residues. CDR3 residues: CASSEQVQTGYGYTF. In DNA, the CDR3 is TGTGCCAGCAGTGAACAGGTCCAAACCGGTTATGGCTACACCTTC.

In its sample, this clone was seen once. The rearrangement joins TRBV5-5 to TRBJ1-2, with TRBD1 matching over 7 bases. CDR1 is SGHKS and CDR2 is YYEKEE in the germline V gene (reference sequence). V trimming: 2 bases; J trimming: 4 bases; junction bases outside the gene matches: 11. This CDR3 is built from 16 residues. Here the CDR3 reads CASSLTRTGGGYGYTF. CDR3 nucleotide sequence: TGTGCCAGCAGCTTAACTAGGACAGGAGGAGGCTATGGCTACACCTTC.

J is TRBJ2-1 and V is TRBV7-2; weak D call: TRBD2 (6 bases). CDR3 length equals 13 residues. Trimming pared 1 base from V and 10 bases from J, leaving 11 bases between. The V gene's germline CDR1 is SGHTA and CDR2 FQGNSA. DNA of the CDR3: TGTGCCAGCAGCTTAGGGGCGGGGCAAGAGCAGTTCTTC. Translated: CASSLGAGQEQFF. The complete variable domain, with remaining parts taken from reference TRBV7-2 and TRBJ2-1, reads GAGVSQSPSNKVTEKGKDVELRCDPISGHTALYWYRQSLGQGLEFLIYFQGNSAPDKSGLPSDRFSAERTGGSVSTLTIQRTQQEDSAVYLCASSLGAGQEQFFGPGTRLTVL.